Following are 12 T cell receptor beta chains from one sample sequenced in a study of identical twins. Using its own MiXCR run on the 5' RACE reads, TCRdb lists one record per CDR3 protein. Here the sample spans approximately 890,000 distinct CDR3 sequences, roughly an eighth being singletons. This sample was also put to use in a study of yellow fever vaccine responses in identical twins.

The specimen sequenced was PBMCs. Receptors originate from a woman under 30 in good health.

At least ten counts were recorded for this clonotype. The chain has TRBV5-6 and TRBJ2-7, with D possibly matching TRBD2 (5 bases). Germline V gene data show CDR1 as SGHDT and CDR2 as YYEEEE. Trimming pared 5 bases from V and 1 base from J, leaving 13 bases between. CDR3 size: 14 residues. Here the CDR3 reads CASRRDRNSYEQYF. The CDR3 DNA is TGTGCCAGCAGGAGGGATAGGAATTCCTACGAGCAGTACTTC. Complete variable domain (other parts from reference TRBV5-6 and TRBJ2-7): DAGVTQSPTHLIKTRGQQVTLRCSPKSGHDTVSWYQQALGQGPQFIFQYYEEEERQRGNFPDRFSGHQFPNYSSELNVNALLLGDSALYLCASRRDRNSYEQYFGPGTRLTVT.

This clonotype was seen only a few times. V usage is TRBV2 and J usage is TRBJ1-5, with 9 bases matching TRBD1. In germline, CDR1 is SNHLY, CDR2 FYNNEI. CDR3 size: 13 residues. V lost 4 bases to trimming and J lost 7 bases; unmatched junction nucleotides: 2. CDR3 sequence: CASSGTGEQPQHF. The CDR3 DNA reads TGTGCCAGCAGTGGGACAGGGGAACAGCCCCAGCATTTT.

This clonotype was detected a few times. The gene calls are TRBV20-1 and TRBJ2-3; 10 bases fit TRBD2. J gave up 1 base and V 2 bases, and 3 bases lay outside the gene matches. CDR3 length equals 15 residues. Germline loops: CDR1 DFQATT, CDR2 SNEGSKA (reference sequence). The chain's CDR3 is CSARTGTSGTDTQYF. CDR3 sequence (DNA): TGCAGTGCTAGAACCGGGACTAGCGGCACAGATACGCAGTATTTT.

The rearrangement uses TRBV28 and TRBJ2-1, with TRBD2 matching over 12 bases. The CDR3 runs to 16 residues. The V gene's germline CDR1 is MDHEN and CDR2 SYDVKM. J lost 5 bases, V lost 9 bases, and 11 bases had no gene match. The CDR3 region is CARGPGLAGGDNEQFF. The CDR3, as DNA: TGTGCCAGGGGCCCTGGGCTAGCGGGGGGGGACAATGAGCAGTTCTTC.

This clonotype was seen ten or more times. The chain uses TRBV4-1 and TRBJ1-1; a possible D gene is TRBD1 (6 bases). The V end was cut by 3 bases, the J end by 1 base, with 9 bases between. The CDR3 is made up of 14 amino acids. Germline V lookup: CDR1 MGHRA, CDR2 YSYEKL. CDR3 sequence reads: CASSHLTGNTEAFF. In DNA, the CDR3 is TGCGCCAGCAGCCATTTGACAGGGAACACTGAAGCTTTCTTT.

This clonotype was counted between two and nine times. The rearrangement joins TRBV6-1 to TRBJ2-7; D may be TRBD1 or TRBD2 (6 bases each). The V and J ends lost 6 bases and 5 bases respectively, with 14 bases between them. Germline loops: CDR1 MNHNS, CDR2 SASEGT. The CDR3 extends over 13 amino acids. CDR3 sequence: CASSPGGFNEQYF. Written as DNA, the CDR3 is TGTGCCAGCAGCCCCGGGGGCTTTAACGAGCAGTACTTC.

V gene TRBV5-1 combines with J gene TRBJ2-5; D remains unclear. V lost 0 bases and J 0 bases, leaving 9 bases between the germline ends. There are 15 residues in the CDR3. CDR1 is SGHRS and CDR2 is YFSETQ in the germline V gene. The DNA of the CDR3 is TGCGCCAGCAGCTTGGTCCTTGGGTACCAAGAGACCCAGTACTTC. This sequence encodes CASSLVLGYQETQYF.

This clonotype was observed once. The CDR3 loop is CASSQDVFDSSYNEQFF. The CDR3 DNA reads as TGTGCCAGCAGCCAAGATGTCTTCGATAGCTCCTACAATGAGCAGTTCTTC. This chain joins TRBV3-1 and TRBJ2-1, with D unresolved. CDR1 is LGHDT, CDR2 YNNKEL, per germline (reference sequence). The V and J ends lost 0 bases and 0 bases respectively, with 12 bases between them. There are 17 residues in the CDR3.

This clonotype came up a few times. The chain combines TRBV2 with TRBJ1-1, with D unclear. Per the germline V gene, CDR1 is SNHLY and CDR2 is FYNNEI. The germline V and J ends were trimmed by 3 bases and 3 bases, with 11 bases remaining between them. The CDR3 runs to 14 residues. CDR3 in amino acids: CASSDRRWDTEAFF. CDR3 DNA sequence: TGTGCCAGCAGTGACAGACGTTGGGACACTGAAGCTTTCTTT.

This clonotype was picked up many times. The chain links TRBV7-7 to TRBJ2-2; perhaps TRBD1 as D (6 bases). CDR3 length: 14 amino acids. CDR1 SSHAT and CDR2 FNYEAQ come from the germline V gene (reference sequence). The V end was cut by 5 bases, the J end by 4 bases, with 11 bases between. As DNA, the CDR3 is TGTGCCAGCAGCCAAGTGGGGGCCACCGGGGAGCTGTTTTTT. Its protein is CASSQVGATGELFF.

The sample holds a few counts of this clonotype. The V and J genes are TRBV12-3 or TRBV12-4 and TRBJ1-1; D may be TRBD1 (5 bases). V dropped 6 bases and J dropped 1 base, with 18 bases sitting between them. The CDR3 is made up of 16 amino acids. CDR3 bases: TGTGCCAGCAGACGGGACCTCTTATACCCGAACACTGAAGCTTTCTTT. This codes for CASRRDLLYPNTEAFF.

This clonotype was counted a few times. The chain carries TRBV5-5 and TRBJ2-3; D call uncertain. Germline lookup yields CDR1 SGHKS and CDR2 YYEKEE (reference sequence). The CDR3 spans 15 residues. Trimming took 2 bases from V and 0 from J, leaving 10 bases between them. The chain's CDR3 is CASSLRWGSTDTQYF. The CDR3 region has the DNA TGTGCCAGCAGCTTACGGTGGGGTAGCACAGATACGCAGTATTTT. The complete variable domain, with remaining parts taken from reference TRBV5-5 and TRBJ2-3, reads DAGVTQSPTHLIKTRGQQVTLRCSPISGHKSVSWYQQVLGQGPQFIFQYYEKEERGRGNFPDRFSARQFPNYSSELNVNALLLGDSALYLCASSLRWGSTDTQYFGPGTRLTVL.